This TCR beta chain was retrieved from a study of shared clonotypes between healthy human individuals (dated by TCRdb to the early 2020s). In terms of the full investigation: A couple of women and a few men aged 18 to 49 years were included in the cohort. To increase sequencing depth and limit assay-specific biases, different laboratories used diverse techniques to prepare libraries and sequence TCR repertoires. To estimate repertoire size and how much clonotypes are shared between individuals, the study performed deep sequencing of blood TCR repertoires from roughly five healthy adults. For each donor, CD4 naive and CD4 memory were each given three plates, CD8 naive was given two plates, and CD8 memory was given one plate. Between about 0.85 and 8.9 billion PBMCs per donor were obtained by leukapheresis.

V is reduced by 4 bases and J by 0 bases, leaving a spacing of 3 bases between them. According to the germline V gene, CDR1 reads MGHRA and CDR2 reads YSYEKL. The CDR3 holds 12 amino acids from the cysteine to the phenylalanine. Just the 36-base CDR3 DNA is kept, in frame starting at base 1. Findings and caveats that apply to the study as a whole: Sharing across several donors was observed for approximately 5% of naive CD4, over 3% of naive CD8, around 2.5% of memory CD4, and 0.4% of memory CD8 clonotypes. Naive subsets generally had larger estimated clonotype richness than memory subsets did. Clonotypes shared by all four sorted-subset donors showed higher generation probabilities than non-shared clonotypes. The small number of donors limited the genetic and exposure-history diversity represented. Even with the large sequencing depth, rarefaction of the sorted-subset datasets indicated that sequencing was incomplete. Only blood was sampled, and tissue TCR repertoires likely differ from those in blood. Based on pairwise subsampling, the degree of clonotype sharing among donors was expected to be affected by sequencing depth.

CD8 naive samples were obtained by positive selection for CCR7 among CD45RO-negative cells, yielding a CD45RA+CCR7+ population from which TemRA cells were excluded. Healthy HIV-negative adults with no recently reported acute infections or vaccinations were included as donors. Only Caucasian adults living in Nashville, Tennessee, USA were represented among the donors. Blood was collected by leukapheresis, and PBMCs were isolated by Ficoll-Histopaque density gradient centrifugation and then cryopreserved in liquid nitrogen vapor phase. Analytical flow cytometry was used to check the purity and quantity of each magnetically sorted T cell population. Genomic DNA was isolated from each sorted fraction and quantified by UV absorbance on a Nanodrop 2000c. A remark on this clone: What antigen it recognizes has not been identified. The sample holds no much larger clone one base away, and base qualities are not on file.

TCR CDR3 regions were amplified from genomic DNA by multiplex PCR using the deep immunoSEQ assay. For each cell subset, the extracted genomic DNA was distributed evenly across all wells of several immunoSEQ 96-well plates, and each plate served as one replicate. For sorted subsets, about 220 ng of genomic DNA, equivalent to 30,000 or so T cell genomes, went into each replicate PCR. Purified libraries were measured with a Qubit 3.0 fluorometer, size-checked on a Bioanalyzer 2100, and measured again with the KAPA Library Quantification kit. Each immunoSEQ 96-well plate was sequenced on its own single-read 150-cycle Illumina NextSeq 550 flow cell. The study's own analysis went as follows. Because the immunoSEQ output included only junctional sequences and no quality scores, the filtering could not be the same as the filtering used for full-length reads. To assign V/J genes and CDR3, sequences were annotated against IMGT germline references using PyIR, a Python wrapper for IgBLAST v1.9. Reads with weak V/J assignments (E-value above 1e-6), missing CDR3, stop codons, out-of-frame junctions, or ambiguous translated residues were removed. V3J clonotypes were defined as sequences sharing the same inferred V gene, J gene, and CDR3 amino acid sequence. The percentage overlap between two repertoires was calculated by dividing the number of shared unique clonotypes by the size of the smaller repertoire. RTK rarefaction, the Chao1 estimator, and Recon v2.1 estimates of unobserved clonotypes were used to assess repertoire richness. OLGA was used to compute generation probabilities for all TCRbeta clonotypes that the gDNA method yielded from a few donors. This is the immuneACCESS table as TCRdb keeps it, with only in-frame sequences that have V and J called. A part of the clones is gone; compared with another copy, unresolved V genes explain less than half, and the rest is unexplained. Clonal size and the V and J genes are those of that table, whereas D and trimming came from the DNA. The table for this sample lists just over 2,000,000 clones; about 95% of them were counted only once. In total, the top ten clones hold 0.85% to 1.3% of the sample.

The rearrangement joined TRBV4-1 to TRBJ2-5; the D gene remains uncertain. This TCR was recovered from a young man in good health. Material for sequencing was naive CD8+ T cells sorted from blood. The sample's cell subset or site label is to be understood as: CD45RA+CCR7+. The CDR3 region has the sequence CASSPDQETQYF. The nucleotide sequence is TGCGCCAGCAGCCCCGACCAAGAGACCCAGTACTTC.